These 5 T cell receptor beta chains came from one sample sequenced in a study of PD-L1 blockade in urothelial cancer. TCRdb's copy holds only in-frame clones and misses some; the assay was immunoSEQ multiplex PCR. The sample has more than 95,000 clones, roughly 88% seen once; the top ten hold 2.4%. Time point described: peripheral blood 6 weeks after treatment start. Here the sequenced sample was PBMCs, taken around atezolizumab (anti-PD-L1) treatment. Every receptor here comes from a man aged 45-60 years with urothelial cancer.

Turning to this clone: Just one base apart from a much larger clone, this may be a read error. The identical CDR3 is also encoded by other nucleotide sequences in the sample. The chain is built from TRBV7-9 and TRBJ2-7, with TRBD2 matching 10 bases. The CDR3 sequence is 15 residues long. Germline V gene data show CDR1 as SEHNR and CDR2 as FQNEAQ (reference sequence). The V segment lost 5 bases and the J segment 5 bases; nucleotides outside the gene matches: 9. CDR3 coding DNA: TGTGCCAGCAGCCGCAGTTTGGGGACTAGCGACGAGCAGTACTTC. Its protein is CASSRSLGTSDEQYF.

This chain uses TRBV7-8 with TRBJ2-1, with 8 bases fitting TRBD2. The CDR3 has 15 residues. The V gene end was trimmed by 4 bases and the J gene end by 10 bases; junction bases not matched to a gene: 12. In germline, CDR1 is SGHVS, CDR2 FQNEAQ. The CDR3 here is CASSSWGTRLQEQFF. Here the CDR3 DNA reads TGTGCCAGCAGCTCCTGGGGGACTAGACTCCAAGAGCAGTTCTTC.

V gene TRBV28 combines with J gene TRBJ2-3; 11 bases line up with TRBD2. Germline CDR1 reads MDHEN; CDR2 reads SYDVKM. CDR3 size: 17 residues. With 4 bases clipped from V and 4 bases from J, the junction kept 10 bases outside the gene matches. Here the CDR3 reads CASSSYAVLAGADTQYF. The CDR3 bases are TGTGCCAGCAGTTCTTATGCCGTACTAGCGGGAGCAGATACGCAGTATTTT.

This clone was seen a handful of times. The chain is built from TRBV5-1 and TRBJ1-3, with unresolved D. This CDR3 spans 15 amino acids. Germline V CDR1 and CDR2: SGHRS, YFSETQ. The V end was cut by 0 bases, the J end by 0 bases, with 7 bases between. The CDR3 coding sequence is TGCGCCAGCAGCTTGGCCACCAGCTCTGGAAACACCATATATTTT. This gives the protein CASSLATSSGNTIYF. Filled out from reference TRBV5-1 and TRBJ1-3, the complete variable domain reads KAGVTQTPRYLIKTRGQQVTLSCSPISGHRSVSWYQQTPGQGLQFLFEYFSETQRNKGNFPGRFSGRQFSNSRSEMNVSTLELGDSALYLCASSLATSSGNTIYFGEGSWLTVV.

The chain has TRBV27 and TRBJ1-5; the D gene is possibly TRBD1 (6 bases). Germline lookup yields CDR1 MNHEY and CDR2 SMNVEV (reference sequence). V lost 5 bases and J 9 bases, leaving 17 bases between the germline ends. This CDR3 comprises 14 residues. CDR3 bases: TGTGCCAGCAGTCGAGGGGGAATCAAGGGGCCCCAGCATTTT. It yields the protein CASSRGGIKGPQHF.